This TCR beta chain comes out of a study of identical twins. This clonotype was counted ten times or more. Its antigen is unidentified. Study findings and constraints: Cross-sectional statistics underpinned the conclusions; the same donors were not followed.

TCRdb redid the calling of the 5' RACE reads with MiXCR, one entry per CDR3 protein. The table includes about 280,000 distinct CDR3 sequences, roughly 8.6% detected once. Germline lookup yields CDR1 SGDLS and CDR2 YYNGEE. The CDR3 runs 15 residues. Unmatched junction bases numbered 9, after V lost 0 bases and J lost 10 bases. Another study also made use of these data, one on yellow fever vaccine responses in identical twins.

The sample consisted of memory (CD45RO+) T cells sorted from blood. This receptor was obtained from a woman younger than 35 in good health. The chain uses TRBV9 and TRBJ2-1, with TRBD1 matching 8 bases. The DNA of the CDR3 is TGTGCCAGCAGCGTAGGGTTCAGGGGGCAGCGCGAGCAGTTCTTC. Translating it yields CASSVGFRGQREQFF.